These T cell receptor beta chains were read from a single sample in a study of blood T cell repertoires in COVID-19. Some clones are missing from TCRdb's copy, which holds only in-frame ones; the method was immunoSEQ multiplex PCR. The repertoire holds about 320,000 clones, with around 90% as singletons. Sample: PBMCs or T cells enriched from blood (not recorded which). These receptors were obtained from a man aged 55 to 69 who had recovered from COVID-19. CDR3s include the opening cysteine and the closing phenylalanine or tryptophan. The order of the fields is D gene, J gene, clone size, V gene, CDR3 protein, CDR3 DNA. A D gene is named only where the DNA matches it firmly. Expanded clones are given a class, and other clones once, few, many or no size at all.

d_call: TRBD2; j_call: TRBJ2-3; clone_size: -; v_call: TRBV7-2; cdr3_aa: CASSQSERGGLPDTQYF; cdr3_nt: TGTGCCAGCAGTCAGTCTGAGCGGGGGGGCCTTCCAGATACGCAGTATTTT
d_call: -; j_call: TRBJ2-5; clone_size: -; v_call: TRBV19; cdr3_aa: CASSRGSNGETQYF; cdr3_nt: TGTGCCAGTAGTCGGGGGAGTAATGGGGAGACCCAGTACTTC
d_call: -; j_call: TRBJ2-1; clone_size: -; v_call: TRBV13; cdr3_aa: CASTIWGRDEQFF; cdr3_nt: TGTGCCAGCACCATATGGGGCAGGGATGAGCAGTTCTTC
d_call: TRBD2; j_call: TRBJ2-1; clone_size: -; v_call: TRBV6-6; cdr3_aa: CASSLSSGGIFYNEQFF; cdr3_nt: TGTGCCAGCAGTCTCTCTAGCGGGGGGATATTCTACAATGAGCAGTTCTTC
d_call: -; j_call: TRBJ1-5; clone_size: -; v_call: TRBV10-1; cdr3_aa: CASSEPTGTHTQPQHF; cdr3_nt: TGCGCCAGCAGTGAGCCGACCGGGACACACACTCAGCCCCAGCATTTT
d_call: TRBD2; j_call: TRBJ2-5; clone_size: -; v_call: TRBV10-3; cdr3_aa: CATSGVGETQYF; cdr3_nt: TGTGCGACTAGCGGGGTAGGAGAGACCCAGTACTTC
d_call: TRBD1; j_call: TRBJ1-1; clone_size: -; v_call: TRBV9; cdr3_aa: CASSVAGGYEAFF; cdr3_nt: TGTGCCAGCAGCGTAGCAGGGGGATATGAAGCTTTCTTT
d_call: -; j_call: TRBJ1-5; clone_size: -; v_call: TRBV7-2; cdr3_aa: CASSSKPYSNQPQHF; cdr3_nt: TGTGCCAGCAGCTCAAAGCCTTATAGCAATCAGCCCCAGCATTTT
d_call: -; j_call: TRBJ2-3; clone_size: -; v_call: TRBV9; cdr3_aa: CASSVSSTDTQYF; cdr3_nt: TGTGCCAGCAGCGTATCGTCCACAGATACGCAGTATTTT
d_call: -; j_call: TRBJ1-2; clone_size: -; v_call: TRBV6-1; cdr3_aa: CASSDRGPINGYTF; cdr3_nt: TGTGCCAGCAGTGACAGGGGCCCTATAAACGGCTACACCTTC
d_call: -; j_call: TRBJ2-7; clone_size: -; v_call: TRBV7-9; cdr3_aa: CASSPGRRGSHEQYF; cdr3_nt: TGTGCCAGCAGCCCCGGCCGACGGGGATCCCACGAGCAGTACTTC
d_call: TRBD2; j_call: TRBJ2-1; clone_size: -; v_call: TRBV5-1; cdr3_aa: CASSSQTSGRARSYNEQFF; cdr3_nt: TGCGCCAGCAGCTCCCAGACTAGCGGGAGGGCCAGGTCCTACAATGAGCAGTTCTTC
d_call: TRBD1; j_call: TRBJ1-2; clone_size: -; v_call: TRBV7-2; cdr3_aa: CASSSQGAQGYGYTF; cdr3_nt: TGTGCCAGCAGCTCCCAGGGGGCGCAGGGCTATGGCTACACCTTC
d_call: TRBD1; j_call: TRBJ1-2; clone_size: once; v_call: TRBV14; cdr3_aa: CASSSGGVLGYTF; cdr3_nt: TGTGCCAGCAGCTCAGGGGGCGTTCTTGGCTACACCTTC
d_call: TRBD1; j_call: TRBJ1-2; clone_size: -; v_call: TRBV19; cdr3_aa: CASSPDRGLGGYTF; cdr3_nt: TGTGCCAGTAGTCCGGACAGGGGGCTGGGTGGCTACACCTTC
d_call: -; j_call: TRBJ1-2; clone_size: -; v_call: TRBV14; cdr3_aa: CASSQDLAGAGGDGYTF; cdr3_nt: TGTGCCAGCAGCCAAGATCTAGCTGGAGCGGGGGGAGATGGCTACACCTTC
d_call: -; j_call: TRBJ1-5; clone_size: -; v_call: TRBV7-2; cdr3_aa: CASSFGIYSNQPQHF; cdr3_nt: TGTGCCAGCAGCTTCGGTATCTATAGCAATCAGCCCCAGCATTTT
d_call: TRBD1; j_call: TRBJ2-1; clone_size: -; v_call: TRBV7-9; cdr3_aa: CASSLHMTGGHEQFF; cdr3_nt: TGTGCCAGCAGCCTTCATATGACAGGGGGCCATGAGCAGTTCTTC
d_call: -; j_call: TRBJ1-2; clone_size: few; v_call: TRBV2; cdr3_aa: CASTLGRGYTF; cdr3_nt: TGTGCCAGCACTCTAGGTCGTGGCTACACCTTC
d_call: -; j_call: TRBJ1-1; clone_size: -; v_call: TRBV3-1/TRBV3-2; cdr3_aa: CASSPFPDSEAFF; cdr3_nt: TGTGCCAGCAGCCCCTTCCCTGACAGTGAAGCTTTCTTT
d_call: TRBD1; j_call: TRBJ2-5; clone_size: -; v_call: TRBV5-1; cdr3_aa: CASSLVAGGGETQYF; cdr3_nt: TGCGCCAGCAGCTTGGTTGCAGGGGGCGGAGAGACCCAGTACTTC
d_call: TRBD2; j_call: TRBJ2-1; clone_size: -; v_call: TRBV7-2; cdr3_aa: CASSLDSGRASYNEQFF; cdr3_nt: TGTGCCAGCAGCTTAGATAGCGGGAGGGCCTCCTACAATGAGCAGTTCTTC
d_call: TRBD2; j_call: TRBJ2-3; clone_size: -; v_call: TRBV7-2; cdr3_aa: CASSLLLAVFADTQYF; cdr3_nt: TGTGCCAGCAGCTTATTACTAGCGGTCTTCGCAGATACGCAGTATTTT
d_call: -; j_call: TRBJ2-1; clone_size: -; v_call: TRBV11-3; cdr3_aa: CASSLRQGRGHEQFF; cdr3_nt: TGTGCCAGCAGCCTACGACAGGGGAGGGGGCATGAGCAGTTCTTC
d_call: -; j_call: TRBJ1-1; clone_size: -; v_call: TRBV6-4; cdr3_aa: CASSAQGNTEAFF; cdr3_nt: TGTGCCAGCAGTGCCCAGGGGAACACTGAAGCTTTCTTT
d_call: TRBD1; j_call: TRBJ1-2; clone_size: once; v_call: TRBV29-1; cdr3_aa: CSVQTGHRGYTF; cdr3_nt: TGCAGCGTTCAGACAGGGCACCGTGGCTACACCTTC